This T cell receptor (beta chain) was identified during a study of blood T cells in healthy people across ages. General study findings and limits: Leaving the PBMCs unsorted stopped any conclusive comparison of naive versus antigen-experienced cells. With age, beta diversity per million T cells declined roughly linearly, significantly by 30 to 40.

Staff drew roughly 10 milliliters of peripheral blood from each donor. The CDR3 loop spans 15 amino acids. The germline V gene encodes CDR1 SEHNR and CDR2 FQNEAQ (reference sequence). The J segment lost 0 bases and the V segment lost 5 bases, leaving 5 bases of the junction unmatched. This clonotype was seen only once. Its antigen is as yet unknown. A second PCR of 7 to 11 cycles used a sample-barcoded 5' primer and a J-beta primer mix. TCRdb re-analysed the 5' RACE reads in MiXCR, keeping a single row per CDR3 protein. Of approximately 800,000 distinct CDR3 sequences listed, nearly 60% are singletons.

Sequenced input: blood. The chain joins TRBV7-9 to TRBJ2-7; 9 bases are a match to TRBD1. The source is a man aged 25 to 40 in good health. The CDR3 region is CASSVGTGYSYEQYF. DNA of the CDR3: TGTGCCAGCAGCGTAGGGACAGGGTACTCCTACGAGCAGTACTTC.